A single T cell receptor beta chain is shown here with its context. The target antigen is unknown. The data are from a study of T cell responses to AZD1222 COVID-19 vaccine. Study-wide results and caveats: A reported finding is that nearly half of spike-specific TCRs target unmutated variant regions.

Repertoires were generated with immunoSEQ multiplex PCR, while TCRdb's copy carries only in-frame clones and drops some. The table records around 52,000 clones, around 87% of them present only once. The V gene end was trimmed by 5 bases and the J gene end by 5 bases; junction bases not matched to a gene: 7. Germline V lookup: CDR1 SGHVS, CDR2 FNYEAQ. The CDR3 is 15 amino acids. This TCR derives from an adult in good health. Sequencing used peripheral blood, obtained on day 0 of AZD1222 vaccination. This chain links TRBV7-6 with TRBJ2-2; TRBD1 matches at 8 bases. DNA of the CDR3: TGTGCCAGCAGCAAGGACAGGGTGGGGACCGGGGAGCTGTTTTTT. This codes for CASSKDRVGTGELFF.